Considering frequency, the clone carrying this T cell receptor beta chain is medium-sized (0.01 to 0.1%). This sample was included in a study of CXCR3-negative and CXCR3-positive naive CD8 T cells. TRB cDNA libraries were made by UMI-labeled 5' RACE. TCRdb derives one entry per CDR3 protein from the 5' RACE reads, leaving out DNA. This table holds about 43,000 distinct CDR3 sequences. Germline V gene sequence: CDR1 MGHRA, CDR2 YSYEKL. This CDR3 region has 17 residues. The sequence came from a human donor in good health. Some clones in this sample may be carry-over from other donors' samples. The V and J genes are TRBV4-1 and TRBJ1-5; TCRdb indicates TRBD1, and absent DNA this call remains unverified. Sequencing was performed on memory CD8+ T cells from blood. The CDR3 region is CASSQDPGTGGHQPQHF.